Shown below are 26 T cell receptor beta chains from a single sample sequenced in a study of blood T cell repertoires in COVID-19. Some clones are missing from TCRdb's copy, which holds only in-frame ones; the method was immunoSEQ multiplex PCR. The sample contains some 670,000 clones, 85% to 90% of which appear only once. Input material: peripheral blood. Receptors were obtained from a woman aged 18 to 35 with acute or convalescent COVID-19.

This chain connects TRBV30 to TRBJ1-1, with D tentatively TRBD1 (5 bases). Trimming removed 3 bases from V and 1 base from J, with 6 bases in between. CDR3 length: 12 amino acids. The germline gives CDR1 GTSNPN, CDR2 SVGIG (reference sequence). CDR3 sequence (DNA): TGTGCCTGGAGAACAGGGAACACTGAAGCTTTCTTT. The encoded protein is CAWRTGNTEAFF.

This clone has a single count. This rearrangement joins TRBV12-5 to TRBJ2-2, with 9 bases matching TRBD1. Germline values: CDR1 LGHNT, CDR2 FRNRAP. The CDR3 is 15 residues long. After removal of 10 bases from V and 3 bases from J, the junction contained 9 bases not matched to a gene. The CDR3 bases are TGTGCTACCCACCTAGGACAGGGGCACACCGGGGAGCTGTTTTTT. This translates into CATHLGQGHTGELFF.

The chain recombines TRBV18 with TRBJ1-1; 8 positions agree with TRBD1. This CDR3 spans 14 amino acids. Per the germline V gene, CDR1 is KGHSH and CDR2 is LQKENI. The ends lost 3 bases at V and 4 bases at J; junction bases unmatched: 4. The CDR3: CASSPNRGGTEAFF. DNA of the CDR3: TGTGCCAGCTCACCCAACAGGGGGGGCACTGAAGCTTTCTTT.

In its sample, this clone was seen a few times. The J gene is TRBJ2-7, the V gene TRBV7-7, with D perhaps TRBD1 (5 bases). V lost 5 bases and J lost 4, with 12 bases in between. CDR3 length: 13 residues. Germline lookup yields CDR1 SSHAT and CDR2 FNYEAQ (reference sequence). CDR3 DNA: TGTGCCAGCAGCCCAGAAAGGGGATACGAGCAGTACTTC. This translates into CASSPERGYEQYF.

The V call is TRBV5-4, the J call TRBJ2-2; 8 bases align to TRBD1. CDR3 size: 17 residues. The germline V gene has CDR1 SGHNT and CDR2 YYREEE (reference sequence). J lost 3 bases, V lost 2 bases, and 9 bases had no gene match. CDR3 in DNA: TGTGCCAGCAGCTTACCAGGGGGCAACCGACACACCGGGGAGCTGTTTTTT. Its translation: CASSLPGGNRHTGELFF.

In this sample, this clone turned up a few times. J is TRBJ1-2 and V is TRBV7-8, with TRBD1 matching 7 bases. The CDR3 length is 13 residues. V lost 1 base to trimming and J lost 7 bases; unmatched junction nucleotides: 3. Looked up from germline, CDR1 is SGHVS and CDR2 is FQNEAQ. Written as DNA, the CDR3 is TGTGCCAGCAGCTTAGACAGGGACAGTGGCTACACCTTC. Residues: CASSLDRDSGYTF.

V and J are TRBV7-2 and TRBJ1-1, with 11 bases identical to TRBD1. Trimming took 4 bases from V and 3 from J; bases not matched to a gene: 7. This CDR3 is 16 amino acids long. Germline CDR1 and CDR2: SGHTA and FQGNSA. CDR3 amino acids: CASSYSPGQGDTEAFF. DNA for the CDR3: TGTGCCAGCAGCTATTCCCCGGGACAGGGGGACACTGAAGCTTTCTTT.

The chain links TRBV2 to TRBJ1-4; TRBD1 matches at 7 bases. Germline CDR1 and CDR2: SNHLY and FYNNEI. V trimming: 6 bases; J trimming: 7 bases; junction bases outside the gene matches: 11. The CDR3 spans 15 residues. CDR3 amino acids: CASRRDRDRSEKLFF. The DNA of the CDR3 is TGTGCCAGCAGACGTGACAGGGATAGGAGTGAAAAACTGTTTTTT.

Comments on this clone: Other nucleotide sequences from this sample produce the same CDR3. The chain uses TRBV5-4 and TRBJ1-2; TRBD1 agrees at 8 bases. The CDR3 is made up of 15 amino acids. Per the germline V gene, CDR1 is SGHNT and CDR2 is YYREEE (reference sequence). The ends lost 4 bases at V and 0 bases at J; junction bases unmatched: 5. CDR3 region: CASSLGQGANYGYTF. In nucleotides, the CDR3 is TGTGCCAGCAGCCTCGGACAGGGAGCTAACTATGGCTACACCTTC.

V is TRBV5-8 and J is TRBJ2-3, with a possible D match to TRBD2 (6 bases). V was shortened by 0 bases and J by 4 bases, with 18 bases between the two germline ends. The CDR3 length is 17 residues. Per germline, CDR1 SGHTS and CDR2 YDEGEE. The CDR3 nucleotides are TGTGCCAGCAGCTTGGGGGTCCCGGGACTCACTGCAGATACGCAGTATTTT. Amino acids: CASSLGVPGLTADTQYF.

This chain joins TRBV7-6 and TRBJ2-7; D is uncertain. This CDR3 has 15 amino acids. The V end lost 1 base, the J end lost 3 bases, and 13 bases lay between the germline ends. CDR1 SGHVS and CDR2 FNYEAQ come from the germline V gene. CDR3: CASSLEAGLSYEQYF. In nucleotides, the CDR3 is TGTGCCAGCAGCTTAGAGGCAGGTCTGAGCTACGAGCAGTACTTC.

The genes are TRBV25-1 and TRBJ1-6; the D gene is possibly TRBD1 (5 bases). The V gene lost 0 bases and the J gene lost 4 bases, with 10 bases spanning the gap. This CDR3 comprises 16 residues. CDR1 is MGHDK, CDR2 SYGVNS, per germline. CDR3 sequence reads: CASSEYGRVYNSPLHF. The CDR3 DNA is TGTGCCAGCAGTGAATACGGCAGGGTTTATAATTCACCCCTCCACTTT.

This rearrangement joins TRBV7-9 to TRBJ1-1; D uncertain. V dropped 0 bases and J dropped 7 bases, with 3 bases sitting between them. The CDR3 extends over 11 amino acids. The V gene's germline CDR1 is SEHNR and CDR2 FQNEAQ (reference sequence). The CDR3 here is CASSLAYEAFF. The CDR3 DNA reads TGTGCCAGCAGCTTAGCATATGAAGCTTTCTTT. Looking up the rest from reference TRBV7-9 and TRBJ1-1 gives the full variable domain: DTGVSQNPRHKITKRGQNVTFRCDPISEHNRLYWYRQTLGQGPEFLTYFQNEAQLEKSRLLSDRFSAERPKGSFSTLEIQRTEQGDSAMYLCASSLAYEAFFGQGTRLTVV.

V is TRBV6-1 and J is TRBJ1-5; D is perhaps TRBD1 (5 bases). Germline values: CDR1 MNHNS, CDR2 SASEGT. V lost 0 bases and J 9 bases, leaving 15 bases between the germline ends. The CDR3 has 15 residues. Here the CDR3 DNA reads TGTGCCAGCAGTGAAGCACAGGATAACCCCAGGCCCCAGCATTTT. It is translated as CASSEAQDNPRPQHF.

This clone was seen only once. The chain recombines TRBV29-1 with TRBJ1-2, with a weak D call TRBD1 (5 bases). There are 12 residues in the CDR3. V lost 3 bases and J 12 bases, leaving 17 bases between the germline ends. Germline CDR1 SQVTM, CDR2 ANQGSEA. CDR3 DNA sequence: TGCAGCGTTGATTTGGGGCTTGGGGCCCACACCTTC. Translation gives CSVDLGLGAHTF. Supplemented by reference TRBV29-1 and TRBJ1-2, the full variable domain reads SAVISQKPSRDICQRGTSLTIQCQVDSQVTMMFWYRQQPGQSLTLIATANQGSEATYESGFVIDKFPISRPNLTFSTLTVSNMSPEDSSIYLCSVDLGLGAHTFGSGTRLTVV.

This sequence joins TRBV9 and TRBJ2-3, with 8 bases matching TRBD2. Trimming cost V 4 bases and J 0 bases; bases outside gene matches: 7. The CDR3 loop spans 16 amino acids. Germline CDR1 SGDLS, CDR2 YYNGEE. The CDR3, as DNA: TGTGCCAGCAGCCCTTGGGCGGGGGGTAGCACAGATACGCAGTATTTT. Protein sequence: CASSPWAGGSTDTQYF. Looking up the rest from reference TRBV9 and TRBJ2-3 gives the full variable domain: DSGVTQTPKHLITATGQRVTLRCSPRSGDLSVYWYQQSLDQGLQFLIQYYNGEERAKGNILERFSAQQFPDLHSELNLSSLELGDSALYFCASSPWAGGSTDTQYFGPGTRLTVL.

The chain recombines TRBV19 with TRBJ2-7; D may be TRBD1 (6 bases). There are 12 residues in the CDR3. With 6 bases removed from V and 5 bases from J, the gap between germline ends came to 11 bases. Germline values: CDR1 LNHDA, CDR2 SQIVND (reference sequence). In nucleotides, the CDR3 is TGTGCCAGTAGCCACAGGGTCGACGAGCAGTACTTC. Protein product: CASSHRVDEQYF.

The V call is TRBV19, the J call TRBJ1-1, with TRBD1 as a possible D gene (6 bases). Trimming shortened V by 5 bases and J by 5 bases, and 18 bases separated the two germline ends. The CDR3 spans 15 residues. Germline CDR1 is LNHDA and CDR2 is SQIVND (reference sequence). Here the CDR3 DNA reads TGTGCCAGTAGTTTCCGGGGGGCTATAGGAACTGAAGCTTTCTTT. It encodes CASSFRGAIGTEAFF.

Written as DNA, the CDR3 is TGCGCCAGCAGTCCCTTTGGCAATCAGCCCCAGCATTTT. Translation gives CASSPFGNQPQHF. V and J are TRBV4-1 and TRBJ1-5; D not resolved. The germline V gene has CDR1 MGHRA and CDR2 YSYEKL. The V end lost 6 bases, the J end lost 2 bases, and 8 bases lay between the germline ends. The CDR3 sequence is 13 residues long.

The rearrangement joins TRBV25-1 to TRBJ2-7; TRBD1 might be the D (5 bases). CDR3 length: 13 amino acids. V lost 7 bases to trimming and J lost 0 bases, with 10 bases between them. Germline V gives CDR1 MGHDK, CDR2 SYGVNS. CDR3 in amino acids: CASTQGSSYEQYF. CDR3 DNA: TGTGCCAGCACCCAGGGAAGCTCCTACGAGCAGTACTTC.

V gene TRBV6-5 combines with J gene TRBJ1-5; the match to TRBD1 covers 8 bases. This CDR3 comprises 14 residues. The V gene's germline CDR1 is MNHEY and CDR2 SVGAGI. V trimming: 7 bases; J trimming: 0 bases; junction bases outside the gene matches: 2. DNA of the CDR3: TGTGCCAGCACAGGGGGCGATAGCAATCAGCCCCAGCATTTT. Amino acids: CASTGGDSNQPQHF.

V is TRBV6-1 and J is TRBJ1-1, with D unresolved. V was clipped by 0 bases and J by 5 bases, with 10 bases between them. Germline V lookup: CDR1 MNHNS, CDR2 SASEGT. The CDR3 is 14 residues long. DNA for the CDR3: TGTGCCAGCAGTGAAGCGTGGAAGCGGACTGAAGCTTTCTTT. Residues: CASSEAWKRTEAFF.

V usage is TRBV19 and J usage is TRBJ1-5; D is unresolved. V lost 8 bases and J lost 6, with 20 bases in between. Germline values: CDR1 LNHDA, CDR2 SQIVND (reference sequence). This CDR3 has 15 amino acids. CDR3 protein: CASRVIWREIQPQHF. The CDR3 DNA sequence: TGTGCCAGTCGGGTGATTTGGAGGGAAATTCAGCCCCAGCATTTT.

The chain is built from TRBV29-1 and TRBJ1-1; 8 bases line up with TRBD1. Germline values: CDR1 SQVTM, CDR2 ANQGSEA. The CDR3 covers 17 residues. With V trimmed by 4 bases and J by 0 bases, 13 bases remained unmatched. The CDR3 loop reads CSVGLYWTGRMNTEAFF. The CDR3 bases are TGCAGCGTTGGTCTATATTGGACAGGGCGCATGAACACTGAAGCTTTCTTT.

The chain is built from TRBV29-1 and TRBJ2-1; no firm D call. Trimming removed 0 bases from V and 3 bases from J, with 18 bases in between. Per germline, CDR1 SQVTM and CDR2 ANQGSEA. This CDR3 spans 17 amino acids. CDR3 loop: CSVEDLSLGSIYNEQFF. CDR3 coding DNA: TGCAGCGTTGAAGATCTTAGCTTGGGTTCGATCTACAATGAGCAGTTCTTC.

CDR3 in amino acids: CASSSPGQGEEEQFF. The CDR3 DNA follows: TGTGCCAGCAGTTCCCCGGGACAGGGAGAAGAAGAGCAGTTCTTC. The chain joins TRBV27 to TRBJ2-1, with 9 positions matching TRBD1. The CDR3 contains 15 residues. The trim removed 4 bases at V and 10 bases at J, leaving 11 bases unmatched. Looked up from germline, CDR1 is MNHEY and CDR2 is SMNVEV (reference sequence).